This TCR beta chain was captured in a study of beta chain features in type 1 diabetes. Study at large: Sorted cells numbering some 110 million were examined across all samples. General observations from the study: Researchers report that Type 1 diabetes patients had moderately but significantly shorter TCRB CDR3s across all four CD4+ subsets.

Since all of the isolated RNA was reverse transcribed, expressed TCRB transcripts were what got sequenced. Profiled with immunoSEQ multiplex PCR; TCRdb holds only in-frame clones, not every one. The table includes hundreds of thousands of clones, about 14% detected once. Germline CDR1 reads SGHTA; CDR2 reads FQGTGA. The CDR3 is 15 residues long. With V trimmed by 5 bases and J by 3 bases, 5 bases remained unmatched. To note about this clone: Its antigen is unknown.

This TCR came from a young man with type 1 diabetes. The source material was naive CD4+ T cells from blood. The chain couples TRBV7-3 to TRBJ2-2; 8 bases align to TRBD1. The CDR3 bases are TGTGCCAGCAGCCCGACAGGGGATCACACCGGGGAGCTGTTTTTT. The encoded protein is CASSPTGDHTGELFF.